The rows below give T cell receptor beta chains drawn from one sample of a study of blood T cell repertoires in COVID-19. Only in-frame clones appear in the TCRdb table, and some are missing; sequencing was by immunoSEQ multiplex PCR. The data contain approximately 130,000 clones, about 87% of them singletons. The sequenced sample was peripheral blood. These receptors originate from a man aged 50 to 60 with active COVID-19. Both conserved end residues are part of each CDR3. A D gene is named only where the DNA matches it firmly. Clone size is not always given. Where it is, it says once, few, many or a class for expanded clones.

CDR3nt,CDR3aa,j_gene,abundance,d_gene,v_gene
TGTGCCAGCAGCCTGAGCGGGGGGGCCCGCAATGAGCAGTTCTTC,CASSLSGGARNEQFF,TRBJ2-1,NA,TRBD2,TRBV7-6
TGTGCCTGGGGACGCAGGGCCCGCTCTGGAAACACCATATATTTT,CAWGRRARSGNTIYF,TRBJ1-3,NA,NA,TRBV30
TGTGCCAGCAGTGAAGGGCCAACCTATGGCTACACCTTC,CASSEGPTYGYTF,TRBJ1-2,NA,NA,TRBV6-1
TGTGCCAGCAGTTCGCGGCGGGCCTCTGGAAACACCATATATTTT,CASSSRRASGNTIYF,TRBJ1-3,once,NA,TRBV27
TGTGCCAGCAGCGGAACAGGGGGCACAGATACGCAGTATTTT,CASSGTGGTDTQYF,TRBJ2-3,once,TRBD1,TRBV5-4
TGTGCCAGCAGTTCCACAAATCTAGCGGTGGGCACCGGGGAGCTGTTTTTT,CASSSTNLAVGTGELFF,TRBJ2-2,few,TRBD2,TRBV14
TGTGCCAGCAGTTCTGGAGACTCTGGGGCCAACGTCCTGACTTTC,CASSSGDSGANVLTF,TRBJ2-6,NA,NA,TRBV5-6
TGTGCCAGCAGCTTGACAACTAGCACAGATACGCAGTATTTT,CASSLTTSTDTQYF,TRBJ2-3,NA,NA,TRBV11-3
TGTGCCAGCAGTTCCCCAGGGGTGGGGAAGGGAAACACCATATATTTT,CASSSPGVGKGNTIYF,TRBJ1-3,few,NA,TRBV6-6
TGTGCCAGCAGCCAAGTTCTGACAGGGGCCGACAATGAGCAGTTCTTC,CASSQVLTGADNEQFF,TRBJ2-1,NA,TRBD1,TRBV3-1/TRBV3-2
TGTGCCAGCAGCGTAGCTGAGGGTATTGGACAGTATGGCTACACCTTC,CASSVAEGIGQYGYTF,TRBJ1-2,NA,NA,TRBV9
TGTGCCATCAGCGGTACAGGGTCCGGCTACACCTTC,CAISGTGSGYTF,TRBJ1-2,NA,NA,TRBV10-3
TGTGCCAGCAGTTACCTGGACGGGAGCACTGAAGCTTTCTTT,CASSYLDGSTEAFF,TRBJ1-1,few,NA,TRBV6-5
TGTGCCACCCGGGCCGGGGGGCCCGGCTACACCTTC,CATRAGGPGYTF,TRBJ1-2,NA,NA,TRBV18
TGTGCCAGCGGGAGATCGGGAGTTAACTATGGCTACACCTTC,CASGRSGVNYGYTF,TRBJ1-2,medium-sized,NA,TRBV2
TGTGCCAGCAGCTTGTACGGTCAGCCCCAGCATTTT,CASSLYGQPQHF,TRBJ1-5,NA,NA,TRBV5-6
TGTGCCAGTAGTATGTCCAGGTCCTCCTACGAGCAGTACTTC,CASSMSRSSYEQYF,TRBJ2-7,NA,NA,TRBV19
TGTGCCAGCAGTGATAGGAAGGGGGCGGCGTACGAGCAGTACTTC,CASSDRKGAAYEQYF,TRBJ2-7,NA,TRBD1,TRBV2
TGCGCCAGCAGCTTGGCCGTCGGGGTCGAGCAGTACTTC,CASSLAVGVEQYF,TRBJ2-7,NA,NA,TRBV5-1
TGTGCCAGCAGCTTGGCCGGGGGAAATGGCTACACCTTC,CASSLAGGNGYTF,TRBJ1-2,NA,NA,TRBV5-4
TGCGCCAGCAGCTTGTACCGGTCCGGAGAGACCCAGTACTTC,CASSLYRSGETQYF,TRBJ2-5,once,NA,TRBV5-1
TGCGCCAGCAGCGGCGGGCCTAAAGAGACCCAGTACTTC,CASSGGPKETQYF,TRBJ2-5,NA,NA,TRBV5-1
TGTGCCAGCAGTGAAGGGGGGGGGCTATCCAAGCAGTTCTTC,CASSEGGGLSKQFF,TRBJ2-1,NA,NA,TRBV6-4
TGTGCCAGCAGCGTAATGGCGGGGGCTAGCACAGATACGCAGTATTTT,CASSVMAGASTDTQYF,TRBJ2-3,NA,NA,TRBV9
TGTGCCAGCAGCTTAGCCCCCACTAGCGGGGACTACAATGAGCAGTTCTTC,CASSLAPTSGDYNEQFF,TRBJ2-1,NA,TRBD2,TRBV11-3
TGTGCCAGCAGGCGTACTAGCGAAGAGACCCAGTACTTC,CASRRTSEETQYF,TRBJ2-5,NA,TRBD2,TRBV5-4
TGTGCCAGCAGCGCGACAGGGTTCGGTCAGCCCCAGCATTTT,CASSATGFGQPQHF,TRBJ1-5,NA,TRBD1,TRBV9
TGTGCCAGCAGCACCCGGACAGGGGGCCTTATCGATCAGCCCCAGCATTTT,CASSTRTGGLIDQPQHF,TRBJ1-5,NA,TRBD1,TRBV7-8
TGTGCCAGCAGCTCCCGGGAGATCTACGAGCAGTACTTC,CASSSREIYEQYF,TRBJ2-7,NA,NA,TRBV7-8
TGTGCCAGCAGCTTGGGTGGTCTAGGAGAGACCCAGTACTTC,CASSLGGLGETQYF,TRBJ2-5,NA,NA,TRBV5-5
TGTGCCAGCAGCTTAGCGCTTGGCCTGTTTTTT,CASSLALGLFF,TRBJ2-2,NA,NA,TRBV7-2
TGTGCCTGGAGTTCGGGGGGGACGGACACTGAAGCTTTCTTT,CAWSSGGTDTEAFF,TRBJ1-1,once,NA,TRBV30
TGTGCCAGCAGCTACCCGGGGGGGACAGGGTCCTACGAGCAGTACTTC,CASSYPGGTGSYEQYF,TRBJ2-7,NA,NA,TRBV5-4
TGTGCCAGACTCCTTGTATTTGACAGAGACAATCAGCCCCAGCATTTT,CARLLVFDRDNQPQHF,TRBJ1-5,NA,NA,TRBV5-3
TGTGCCAGTAAGGCCAGGGGGCTTTTAGATCTCAATCAGCCCCAGCATTTT,CASKARGLLDLNQPQHF,TRBJ1-5,NA,TRBD1,TRBV19
TGTGCCAGCAGCTTAGGACAGGGATCGTTCTATGGCTACACCTTC,CASSLGQGSFYGYTF,TRBJ1-2,NA,TRBD1,TRBV7-9
TGCGCCAGCAGCCCAGGACAGGGCCCAATTTTCAATGAAAAACTGTTTTTT,CASSPGQGPIFNEKLFF,TRBJ1-4,NA,TRBD1,TRBV4-1
TGTGCCAGCAGTTACTCTTGGGGACTAGTAGGCTACGAGCAGTACTTC,CASSYSWGLVGYEQYF,TRBJ2-7,NA,TRBD2,TRBV6-5
TGTGCCAGCAGCGCGGGACAGGGTAACACTGAAGCTTTCTTT,CASSAGQGNTEAFF,TRBJ1-1,NA,TRBD1,TRBV11-3
TGTGCCAGTAGAGCGACAGGGCCGAACACTGAAGCTTTCTTT,CASRATGPNTEAFF,TRBJ1-1,NA,TRBD1,TRBV19